The 29 T cell receptor beta chains below come from one sample, sequenced in a study of Graves' ophthalmopathy and Graves' hyperthyroidism. The authors amplified TCR beta CDR3 regions, and they did so from RNA transcripts for repertoire sequencing. Second-round multiplex PCR came after a first-round RT-PCR that employed HTBI primers. Using its own MiXCR run on the multiplex PCR reads, TCRdb lists one record per CDR3 protein. Among about 410,000 distinct CDR3 sequences listed, approximately 20% were seen once. The sequencing input was peripheral blood. Source of these receptors: a woman aged 18-29 years with Graves' ophthalmopathy.

This clonotype was seen repeatedly, ten times or more. A much larger clonotype is one base distant, so this may be a read error. CDR3 bases: TGTGCCAGCAGTTCGGGGGGAATTGGGTGCGAGCAGTACTTC. This encodes CASSSGGIGCEQYF. The chain carries TRBV28 and TRBJ2-7, with TRBD2 identical over 7 bases. This CDR3 contains 14 residues. The V gene end was trimmed by 4 bases and the J gene end by 6 bases; junction bases not matched to a gene: 9. Germline values: CDR1 MDHEN, CDR2 SYDVKM.

In this sample, this clonotype turned up many times. The V and J genes are TRBV30 and TRBJ1-5; D gene ambiguous. Germline V gives CDR1 GTSNPN, CDR2 SVGIG (reference sequence). The germline V and J ends were trimmed by 1 base and 4 bases, with 17 bases remaining between them. There are 16 residues in the CDR3. As DNA, the CDR3 is TGTGCCTGGAGTGCCGCTTTCCTGAGTAGGAATCAGCCCCAGCATTTT. Protein sequence: CAWSAAFLSRNQPQHF.

This chain connects TRBV6-2 or TRBV6-3 to TRBJ1-1; D is uncertain. The CDR3 is 14 residues long. Germline lookup yields CDR1 MNHEY and CDR2 SVGEGT. Trimming shortened V by 5 bases and J by 3 bases, and 13 bases separated the two germline ends. CDR3 protein: CASSPSGSYTEAFF. CDR3 coding DNA: TGTGCCAGCAGTCCCTCCGGGAGCTACACTGAAGCTTTCTTT.

V gene TRBV6-1 combines with J gene TRBJ2-2; 7 nucleotides agree with TRBD2. Germline loops: CDR1 MNHNS, CDR2 SASEGT. V lost 4 bases to trimming and J lost 2 bases; unmatched junction nucleotides: 4. The CDR3 covers 15 residues. Here the CDR3 reads CASSALAANTGELFF. CDR3 bases: TGTGCCAGCAGTGCGCTAGCGGCCAACACCGGGGAGCTGTTTTTT.

This clonotype was observed many times. The chain couples TRBV28 to TRBJ1-4; D is unresolved. The ends were cut back, 6 bases at V and 5 bases at J, with 13 bases in the middle. The CDR3 runs to 14 residues. Germline CDR1 and CDR2: MDHEN and SYDVKM. The chain's CDR3 is CASRGTELNEKLFF. DNA of the CDR3: TGTGCCAGCAGGGGAACAGAACTGAATGAAAAACTGTTTTTT.

The V call is TRBV7-2, the J call TRBJ2-7; 14 positions agree with TRBD2. This CDR3 region has 15 residues. Per germline, CDR1 SGHTA and CDR2 FQGNSA. Trimming took 5 bases from V and 5 from J; bases not matched to a gene: 5. CDR3 protein: CASSRTSGRINEQYF. The CDR3 DNA sequence: TGTGCCAGCAGCCGGACTAGCGGGAGGATAAACGAGCAGTACTTC.

This clonotype was recorded at least ten times. This rearrangement joins TRBV7-3 to TRBJ2-2; tentatively, D is TRBD1 (5 bases). CDR1 and CDR2 from the germline V gene are SGHTA and FQGTGA. The ends were cut back, 2 bases at V and 3 bases at J, with 16 bases in the middle. The CDR3 is 17 amino acids. CDR3 sequence (DNA): TGTGCCAGCAGCTTATTCCCCCGGCAGGGTGACACCGGGGAGCTGTTTTTT. Residues: CASSLFPRQGDTGELFF.

The sample holds many counts of this clonotype. The chain joins TRBV20-1 to TRBJ1-2, with 9 nucleotides matching TRBD1. Germline assignment: CDR1 DFQATT and CDR2 SNEGSKA (reference sequence). The CDR3 contains 14 residues. J gave up 5 bases and V 6 bases, and 10 bases lay outside the gene matches. The CDR3 region is CSARTGAQWYGYTF. CDR3 in DNA: TGCAGTGCAAGGACAGGGGCCCAATGGTATGGCTACACCTTC.

This clonotype was observed a handful of times. This chain links TRBV12-3 or TRBV12-4 with TRBJ2-7; D gene ambiguous. This CDR3 contains 14 residues. Trimming removed 3 bases at V and 2 bases at J, with 11 bases between. The CDR3 is CASSFRPGTYEQYF. Here the CDR3 DNA reads TGTGCCAGCAGTTTTCGACCAGGAACCTACGAGCAGTACTTC.

Only a few counts were recorded for this clonotype. The gene calls are TRBV20-1 and TRBJ1-5, with 8 bases aligning to TRBD1. Germline V lookup: CDR1 DFQATT, CDR2 SNEGSKA (reference sequence). J lost 2 bases, V lost 3 bases, and 9 bases had no gene match. CDR3 length: 16 amino acids. The CDR3 loop reads CSASRQGRRGNQPQHF. CDR3 coding DNA: TGCAGTGCTAGTAGACAGGGGAGGAGAGGCAATCAGCCCCAGCATTTT.

The sample holds a few counts of this clonotype. The CDR3 spells CASSLTPGQRNTEAFF. The DNA for the CDR3 is TGTGCCAGCAGCTTAACGCCGGGACAACGGAACACTGAAGCTTTCTTT. The rearrangement joins TRBV7-2 to TRBJ1-1, with D possibly being TRBD1 (6 bases). V was trimmed by 2 bases and J by 1 base, leaving 14 bases between them. CDR1 is SGHTA, CDR2 FQGNSA, per germline. CDR3 length equals 16 residues.

This clonotype was recorded at least ten times. The CDR3 here is CASSYFGMVGNTEAFF. Written as DNA, the CDR3 is TGTGCCAGCAGTTATTTCGGGATGGTGGGGAACACTGAAGCTTTCTTT. The V and J genes are TRBV6-5 and TRBJ1-1; D remains ambiguous. CDR1 and CDR2 from the germline V gene are MNHEY and SVGAGI. V was cut by 3 bases and J by 1 base, with 15 bases left in between. The CDR3 extends over 16 amino acids.

In this sample, this clonotype turned up many times. The chain carries TRBV6-1 and TRBJ1-1; TRBD1 matches 7 bases. The CDR3 extends over 15 amino acids. V dropped 6 bases and J dropped 1; count of bases not matched to a gene: 8. Germline V lookup: CDR1 MNHNS, CDR2 SASEGT. The CDR3 nucleotides read TGTGCCAGCAGGGACATATACAGGGGGAACACTGAAGCTTTCTTT. Amino acid sequence: CASRDIYRGNTEAFF.

The V call is TRBV5-8, the J call TRBJ2-7; TRBD1 matches at 9 bases. Germline trimming cut 0 bases from V and 3 bases from J; bases unmatched to any gene: 4. Germline-derived CDR1 and CDR2 are SGHTS and YDEGEE. This CDR3 has 15 amino acids. CDR3 region: CASSLAPGQGYEQYF. The CDR3 DNA reads TGTGCCAGCAGCTTGGCTCCGGGACAGGGCTACGAGCAGTACTTC.

At least ten counts were recorded for this clonotype. The chain joins TRBV11-2 to TRBJ2-2; TRBD1 matches 8 bases. The germline CDR1 and CDR2 sequences are SGHAT and FQNNGV. V dropped 5 bases and J dropped 5; count of bases not matched to a gene: 10. The CDR3 runs 16 residues. CDR3 region: CASSPPRGRETGELFF. The CDR3 nucleotides are TGTGCCAGCAGCCCCCCCAGGGGGCGCGAAACCGGGGAGCTGTTTTTT.

This clonotype came up many times. Germline is not matched at one junction end, which may reflect a read error. The rearrangement joins TRBV19 to TRBJ2-7; 7 positions match TRBD1. The CDR3 has 15 residues. Germline-derived CDR1 and CDR2 are LNHDA and SQIVND (reference sequence). The CDR3 sequence: CASSLEDRKGYEQYF. The CDR3 DNA reads as TGTGCCAGTAGTCTAGAGGACAGGAAAGGCTACGAGCAGTACTTC.

This clonotype was counted many times. The chain recombines TRBV29-1 with TRBJ2-7; the D gene is possibly TRBD1 (6 bases). With 8 bases removed from V and 0 bases from J, the gap between germline ends came to 11 bases. The CDR3 extends over 12 amino acids. Germline CDR1 and CDR2: SQVTM and ANQGSEA. DNA of the CDR3: TGCAGCACGAGACAGGACTCCTACGAGCAGTACTTC. It yields the protein CSTRQDSYEQYF.

In this sample, this clonotype turned up once. V gene TRBV27 combines with J gene TRBJ2-7; the D call may be TRBD1 or TRBD2 (6 bases each). CDR1 and CDR2 (germline): MNHEY, SMNVEV (reference sequence). Trimming stripped 3 bases from V and 9 bases from J, with 12 bases between. The length of the CDR3 is 12 residues. The CDR3 DNA reads as TGTGCCAGCAGTTTCTCAAGGGGGGTGCAGTACTTC. It encodes CASSFSRGVQYF.

This clonotype was observed at least ten times. The rearrangement links TRBV6-5 to TRBJ2-5; D gene unclear. V was trimmed by 0 bases and J by 0 bases, leaving 8 bases between them. The CDR3 is made up of 15 amino acids. Germline CDR1 MNHEY, CDR2 SVGAGI. CDR3 in DNA: TGTGCCAGCAGTTACTCGTTGGGGTACCAAGAGACCCAGTACTTC. It specifies CASSYSLGYQETQYF.

In this sample, this clonotype turned up many times. The chain couples TRBV20-1 to TRBJ2-5; D gene unclear. The CDR3 spans 13 residues. The germline gives CDR1 DFQATT, CDR2 SNEGSKA (reference sequence). V was pared by 0 bases and J by 5 bases, with 10 bases between. CDR3 loop: CSARDTMGETQYF. The DNA for the CDR3 is TGCAGTGCTAGAGATACCATGGGGGAGACCCAGTACTTC.

The V and J genes are TRBV28 and TRBJ2-7, with 15 positions matching TRBD2. CDR3 length: 16 amino acids. After removal of 6 bases from V and 5 bases from J, the junction contained 8 bases not matched to a gene. Germline CDR1 and CDR2: MDHEN and SYDVKM. CDR3 sequence: CASRFAGTSGRNEQYF. The CDR3 nucleotides read TGTGCCAGCAGATTTGCCGGGACTAGCGGGAGGAACGAGCAGTACTTC.

In its sample, this clonotype was seen many times. The rearrangement joins TRBV6-2 or TRBV6-3 to TRBJ2-5, with D possibly TRBD1 on 5 matching bases. Between the trimmed V and J ends, which lost 6 bases and 4 bases, there was a span of 18 bases. Germline CDR1 is MNHEY and CDR2 is SVGEGT. The CDR3 is 15 amino acids. CDR3 sequence (DNA): TGTGCCAGCAGGAATGGGGCCTGGGTTTCAGAGACCCAGTACTTC. Its protein product is CASRNGAWVSETQYF.

Many counts were recorded for this clonotype. The chain combines TRBV3-1 with TRBJ2-5, with D unresolved. The CDR3 is 15 residues long. CDR1 LGHDT and CDR2 YNNKEL come from the germline V gene (reference sequence). The V gene lost 1 base and the J gene lost 3 bases, with 12 bases spanning the gap. CDR3 coding DNA: TGTGCCAGCAGCCAAGTTTTCGGCGGCAAAGAGACCCAGTACTTC. Protein sequence: CASSQVFGGKETQYF.

The gene calls are TRBV6-1 and TRBJ2-5, with 8 positions matching TRBD1. Germline V CDR1 and CDR2: MNHNS, SASEGT. CDR3 length equals 15 residues. J lost 5 bases, V lost 5 bases, and 10 bases had no gene match. The CDR3 DNA sequence: TGTGCCAGCAGTATGTCTGCGACAGGGGTTGAGACCCAGTACTTC. Amino acids: CASSMSATGVETQYF.

Ten or more counts support this clonotype. The chain has TRBV7-2 and TRBJ2-7; 10 bases are shared with TRBD1. The CDR3 is 15 amino acids. Trimming at V came to 5 bases and at J to 6 bases, leaving 10 bases not matched to a gene. Germline V gene data show CDR1 as SGHTA and CDR2 as FQGNSA. CDR3 nucleotide sequence: TGTGCCAGCAGCCGAGACCCCGGGACAGGGGTCGAGCAGTACTTC. Translated, it gives CASSRDPGTGVEQYF.

This clonotype was found a few times. The chain carries TRBV30 and TRBJ1-1, with D tentatively TRBD1 (6 bases). The V gene lost 7 bases and the J gene lost 4 bases, with 13 bases spanning the gap. This CDR3 is 12 amino acids long. Germline CDR1 GTSNPN, CDR2 SVGIG (reference sequence). The CDR3, as DNA: TGTGCCTCTTCCCGGGGGCCCACTGAAGCTTTCTTT. This sequence encodes CASSRGPTEAFF.

This clonotype was counted at least ten times. The CDR3 region is CASSPPGQGSHQPQHF. The CDR3 DNA is TGTGCCAGCAGTCCGCCGGGACAGGGTTCGCATCAGCCCCAGCATTTT. This chain joins TRBV28 and TRBJ1-5; 9 positions agree with TRBD1. Germline V gives CDR1 MDHEN, CDR2 SYDVKM. With V trimmed by 5 bases and J by 5 bases, 10 bases remained unmatched. This CDR3 spans 16 amino acids.

This clonotype was counted ten times or more. The chain joins TRBV6-1 to TRBJ2-2, with 9 nucleotides matching TRBD1. Trimming took 5 bases from V and 7 from J; bases not matched to a gene: 11. This CDR3 region has 16 residues. From germline, CDR1 is MNHNS and CDR2 SASEGT. As DNA, the CDR3 is TGTGCCAGCAGTCGAAGCGGGACAGGGCAACACGGGGAGCTGTTTTTT. As protein: CASSRSGTGQHGELFF.

There are many counts of this clonotype. At one of its ends the junction is not consistent with the germline gene, which may arise from a read error. The chain uses TRBV25-1 and TRBJ1-1, with TRBD1 matching over 9 bases. This CDR3 spans 11 amino acids. Germline V gives CDR1 MGHDK, CDR2 SYGVNS. This CDR3 reads CASSDGQGPLF. The DNA for the CDR3 is TGTGCCAGCAGTGACGGACAGGGGCCTCTCTTT.